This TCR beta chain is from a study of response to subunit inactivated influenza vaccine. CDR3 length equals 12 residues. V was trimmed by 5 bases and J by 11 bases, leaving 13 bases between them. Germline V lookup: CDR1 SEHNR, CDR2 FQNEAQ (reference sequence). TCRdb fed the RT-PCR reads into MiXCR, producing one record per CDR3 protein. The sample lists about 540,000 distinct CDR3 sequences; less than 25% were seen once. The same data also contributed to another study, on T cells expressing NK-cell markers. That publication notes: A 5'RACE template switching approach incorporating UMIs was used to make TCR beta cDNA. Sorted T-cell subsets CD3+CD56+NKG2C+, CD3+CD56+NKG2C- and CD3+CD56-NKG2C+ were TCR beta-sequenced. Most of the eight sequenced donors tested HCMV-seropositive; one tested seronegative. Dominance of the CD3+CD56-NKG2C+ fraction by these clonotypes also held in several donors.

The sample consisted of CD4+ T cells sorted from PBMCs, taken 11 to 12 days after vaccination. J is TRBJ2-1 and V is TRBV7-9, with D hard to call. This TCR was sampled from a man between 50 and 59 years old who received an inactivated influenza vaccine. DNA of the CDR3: TGTGCCAGCAGCCCAGTGGGTTTCAAGCAGTTCTTC. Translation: CASSPVGFKQFF.